This T cell receptor (beta chain) stems from a study of shared clonotypes between healthy human individuals (dated by TCRdb to 2020 to 2022). Study-level background: A couple of women and a few men aged 18 to 49 years were included in the cohort. For each donor, CD4 naive and CD4 memory were each run on three plates, CD8 naive on two plates, and CD8 memory on one plate. Per donor, leukapheresis produced somewhere between about 0.9 and 9 billion PBMCs. To estimate repertoire size and how much clonotypes are shared between individuals, the study performed deep sequencing of blood TCR repertoires from roughly five healthy adults. To increase sequencing depth and limit assay-specific biases, different laboratories used diverse techniques to prepare libraries and sequence TCR repertoires.

A remark on this clone: What this receptor recognizes is not known. No base qualities exist here, and no much larger clone lies one base off it. Other DNA sequences in this specimen translate into the identical CDR3.

TCR CDR3 regions were amplified from genomic DNA by multiplex PCR using the deep immunoSEQ assay. Extracted genomic DNA from each cell subset was distributed evenly across all wells of several immunoSEQ 96-well plates, and each plate was treated as a replicate. For sorted subsets, about 200 ng genomic DNA, equal to 30,000 to 35,000 T cell genomes, was loaded into each replicate PCR. Purified libraries were quantified with a Qubit 3.0 fluorometer, sized on a Bioanalyzer 2100, and re-quantified with the KAPA Library Quantification kit. Every immunoSEQ 96-well plate was sequenced on a dedicated single-read 150-cycle Illumina NextSeq 550 flow cell. In the paper's pipeline: The immunoSEQ output contained only junctional sequences without quality scores, so filtering could not match that applied to full-length reads. Sequences were annotated with PyIR, a Python wrapper for IgBLAST v1.9, and V/J genes and CDR3 were assigned using IMGT germline references. Reads were filtered out if the reads had weak V/J assignments (E-value above 1e-6), no CDR3, stop codons, out-of-frame junctions, or ambiguous translated residues. V3J clonotypes were defined as sequences sharing an identical inferred V gene, J gene, and CDR3 amino acid sequence. To compute the percentage overlap between repertoires, the number of shared unique clonotypes was divided by the size of the smaller repertoire. Three approaches were used to assess repertoire richness: RTK rarefaction, the Chao1 estimator, and Recon v2.1 estimates of unobserved clonotypes. OLGA was used to compute generation probabilities for all TCRbeta clonotypes that the gDNA method yielded from a few donors. Sourced from immuneACCESS, this table was stored by TCRdb with only in-frame sequences that have V and J called. A share of the clones is absent; for the studies checked, an unresolved V gene accounts for under half, and the remainder has no known explanation. V, J and clone size were drawn from that table, and D and trimming were deduced from the DNA. For this sample there are 2,100,000 or so clones; approximately 95% appear just once. The ten largest account for around 0.13% of the sample.

The CDR3 runs 14 residues from the cysteine to the phenylalanine. The kept DNA is CDR3 alone, 42 bases in frame from the first base. CDR1 and CDR2 are read off the germline V gene (reference sequence) as SGHNT and YYREEE. V is cut by 1 base and J by 1 base, and the space between the germline ends is 8 bases. Healthy HIV-negative adults with no recently reported acute infections or vaccinations were included as donors. Every donor was a Caucasian adult living in Nashville, Tennessee, USA. CD4+ T cells were enriched by magnetic negative selection, after which naive cells were positively selected on CD45RA and the negative fraction was taken as the memory subset. Blood was collected by leukapheresis, and PBMCs were isolated by Ficoll-Histopaque density gradient centrifugation and then cryopreserved in liquid nitrogen vapor phase. Purity and quantity of every magnetically sorted T cell population were checked by analytical flow cytometry. Genomic DNA was isolated from each sorted fraction and quantified by UV absorbance on a Nanodrop 2000c.

Points the paper makes about the study in general: Because the study included a small number of donors, the genetic and exposure-history diversity represented was limited. Across a handful of donors, about 5% of naive CD4, approximately 3.6% of naive CD8, around 2.5% of memory CD4, and 0.4% of memory CD8 clonotypes were shared. Pairwise subsampling led to the expectation that sequencing depth would affect the degree of clonotype sharing among donors. Estimated clonotype richness was generally larger for naive than for memory subsets. Sampling was limited to blood, and TCR repertoires in tissue likely differ from TCR repertoires in blood. Rarefaction of sorted-subset datasets indicated incomplete sequencing despite the large sequencing depth. Higher generation probabilities were observed for clonotypes shared by all four sorted-subset donors than for non-shared clonotypes.

Sequencing was done on a sample of naive CD4+ T cells sorted from blood. In light of the paper, this sample's cell subset or site label describes: CD45RA+ positively selected. This receptor was taken from a man between 18 and 29 years old in good health. The sequence joins TRBV5-4 to TRBJ1-1; TRBD1 is a possible D gene, resting on 5 matching bases. The nucleotide sequence is given as TGTGCCAGCAGCTTGACAGGTGGGAACACTGAAGCTTTCTTT. Protein translation: CASSLTGGNTEAFF.